Presented here are 4 T cell receptor beta chains from one specimen sequenced in a study of identical twins (dated by TCRdb to about 2016). Library preparation was by 5' RACE. Sequencer: Illumina HiSeq 2000. TCRdb handled the public reads itself, with Q25 trimming in fastp and clone calling in MiXCR, and kept productive beta chains. For every CDR3 protein sequence, its rows merge into one entry that carries the most common genes and DNA. The sample table lists 570,000 or so distinct CDR3 sequences, roughly 9.9% of them with a count of one. Together, the top ten hold 2.5% to 3.5% of the sample. These sequences were also reported in another study, on yellow fever vaccine responses in identical twins.

Specimen: PBMCs. The receptors were gathered from a woman under 30 in good health.

This clonotype was observed at least ten times. The chain joins TRBV12-3 or TRBV12-4 to TRBJ2-1; 8 positions agree with TRBD2. This CDR3 contains 15 residues. Unmatched junction bases numbered 15, after V lost 7 bases and J lost 10 bases. The CDR3 coding sequence is TGTGCCAGCACCTTCCCCAGCGGGGGAGTGCAAGAGCAGTTCTTC. Residues: CASTFPSGGVQEQFF.

The chain joins TRBV10-3 to TRBJ2-1; TRBD1 matches at 9 bases. In germline, CDR1 is ENHRY, CDR2 SYGVKD. Trimming took 6 bases from V and 9 from J; bases not matched to a gene: 9. The CDR3 has 14 residues. CDR3 nucleotide sequence: TGTGCCATCAGCGCCGGGACAGGGAAGGCTGAGCAGTTCTTC. It yields the protein CAISAGTGKAEQFF.

This clonotype was recorded many times. The genes are TRBV27 and TRBJ2-3; D perhaps matches TRBD1 (5 bases). The CDR3 has 14 residues. Germline V CDR1 and CDR2: MNHEY, SMNVEV (reference sequence). Deletions cut 2 bases from V and 2 bases from J, with 8 bases between. CDR3 in DNA: TGTGCCAGCAGTTTAAGACAGATCACAGATACGCAGTATTTT. Its protein is CASSLRQITDTQYF.

Note on this clonotype: A much larger clonotype is one base distant, so this may be a read error. The conserved closing phenylalanine or tryptophan is absent in this CDR3, likely reflecting a read error. The J gene is TRBJ2-5, the V gene TRBV7-9; TRBD1 matches 9 bases. V shed 5 bases and J 0 bases; nucleotides not matched to a gene: 4. The germline V gene encodes CDR1 SEHNR and CDR2 FQNEAQ (reference sequence). The CDR3 runs to 15 residues. Written as DNA, the CDR3 is TGTGCCAGCAGCCCCCGGGACAGGGACCAAGAGACCCAGTACCTC. Translation: CASSPRDRDQETQYL.